These 4 T cell receptor beta chains originate from one sample sequenced in a study of blood T cells in healthy people across ages. It was with a sample-barcoded 5' primer and a J-beta primer mix that a second PCR of about 7 to 12 cycles was run. One entry per CDR3 protein, called by TCRdb with MiXCR from the 5' RACE reads. The repertoire holds roughly 1,000,000 distinct CDR3 sequences, with 20% to 25% as singletons. These data were also reused for a study on T cells of mothers and their children.

Sequenced material: blood. The receptors stem from a girl aged 2-9 years in good health.

In this sample, this clonotype turned up a few times. The chain combines TRBV6-2 or TRBV6-3 with TRBJ2-1; D is undetermined. The germline V and J ends were trimmed by 2 bases and 8 bases, with 7 bases remaining between them. Germline CDR1 reads MNHEY; CDR2 reads SVGEGT. The CDR3 loop spans 12 amino acids. This chain's CDR3 is CASSYGVDEQFF. Here the CDR3 DNA reads TGTGCCAGCAGTTACGGTGTGGATGAGCAGTTCTTC.

The gene calls are TRBV28 and TRBJ2-1, with 10 bases identical to TRBD2. CDR3 length: 14 amino acids. With V trimmed by 4 bases and J by 7 bases, 4 bases remained unmatched. The germline V gene has CDR1 MDHEN and CDR2 SYDVKM. The CDR3 bases are TGTGCCAGCAGTTCGGGACTAGCGCTGAATGAGCAGTTCTTC. Translated, it gives CASSSGLALNEQFF. The whole variable domain, filled in from reference TRBV28 and TRBJ2-1, reads DVKVTQSSRYLVKRTGEKVFLECVQDMDHENMFWYRQDPGLGLRLIYFSYDVKMKEKGDIPEGYSVSREKKERFSLILESASTNQTSMYLCASSSGLALNEQFFGPGTRLTVL.

This clonotype was observed a handful of times. Compared with germline, one end of the junction differs, possibly owing to a read error. This chain links TRBV4-1 with TRBJ1-2, with D tentatively TRBD1 (5 bases). Germline CDR1 is MGHRA and CDR2 is YSYEKL. The CDR3 length is 15 residues. The CDR3 here is CASRQGLGPSYGYTF. DNA for the CDR3: TGCGCCAGCAGACAAGGTTTGGGACCTAGCTATGGCTACACCTTC.

The chain uses TRBV6-5 and TRBJ1-1; D not certain. Germline V gene sequence: CDR1 MNHEY, CDR2 SVGAGI. V was shortened by 7 bases and J by 1 base, with 4 bases between the two germline ends. CDR3 size: 11 residues. CDR3 loop: CASIKNTEAFF. For the CDR3, the DNA is TGTGCCAGCATTAAGAACACTGAAGCTTTCTTT.